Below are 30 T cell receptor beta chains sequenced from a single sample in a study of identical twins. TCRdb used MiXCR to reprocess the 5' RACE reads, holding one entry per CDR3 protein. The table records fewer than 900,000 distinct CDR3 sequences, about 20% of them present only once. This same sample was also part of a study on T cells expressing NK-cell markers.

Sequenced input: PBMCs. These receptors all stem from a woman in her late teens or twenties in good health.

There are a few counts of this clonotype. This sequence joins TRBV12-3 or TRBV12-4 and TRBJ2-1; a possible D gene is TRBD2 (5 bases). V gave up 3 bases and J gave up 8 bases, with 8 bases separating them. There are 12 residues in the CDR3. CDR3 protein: CASSFVRDEQFF. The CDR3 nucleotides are TGTGCCAGCAGTTTTGTGAGGGATGAGCAGTTCTTC.

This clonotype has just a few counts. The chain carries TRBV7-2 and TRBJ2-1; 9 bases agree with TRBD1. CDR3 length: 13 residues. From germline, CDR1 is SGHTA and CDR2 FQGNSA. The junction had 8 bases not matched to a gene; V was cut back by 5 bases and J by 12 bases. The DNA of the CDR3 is TGTGCCAGCAGCCAAGGACAGGGGTTGGTGCAGTTCTTC. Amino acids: CASSQGQGLVQFF.

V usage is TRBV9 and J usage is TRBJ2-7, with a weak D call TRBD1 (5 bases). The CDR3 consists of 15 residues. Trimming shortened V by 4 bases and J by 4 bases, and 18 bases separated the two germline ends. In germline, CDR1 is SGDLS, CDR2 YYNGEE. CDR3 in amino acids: CASSSGNSRSYEQYF. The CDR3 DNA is TGTGCCAGCAGCTCAGGGAACAGTCGATCATACGAGCAGTACTTC. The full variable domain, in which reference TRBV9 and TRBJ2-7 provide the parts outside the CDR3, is DSGVTQTPKHLITATGQRVTLRCSPRSGDLSVYWYQQSLDQGLQFLIQYYNGEERAKGNILERFSAQQFPDLHSELNLSSLELGDSALYFCASSSGNSRSYEQYFGPGTRLTVT.

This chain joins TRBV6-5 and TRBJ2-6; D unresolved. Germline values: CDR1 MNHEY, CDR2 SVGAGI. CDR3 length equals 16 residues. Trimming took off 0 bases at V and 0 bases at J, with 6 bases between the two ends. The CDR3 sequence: CASSYSWGSGANVLTF. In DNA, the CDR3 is TGTGCCAGCAGTTACTCGTGGGGCTCTGGGGCCAACGTCCTGACTTTC.

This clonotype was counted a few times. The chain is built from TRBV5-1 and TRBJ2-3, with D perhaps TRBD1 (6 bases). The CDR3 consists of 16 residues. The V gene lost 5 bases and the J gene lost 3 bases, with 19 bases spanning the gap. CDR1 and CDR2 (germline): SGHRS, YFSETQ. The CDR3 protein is CASRQYSGTQTDTQYF. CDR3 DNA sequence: TGCGCCAGCAGGCAATACTCCGGGACACAAACAGATACGCAGTATTTT.

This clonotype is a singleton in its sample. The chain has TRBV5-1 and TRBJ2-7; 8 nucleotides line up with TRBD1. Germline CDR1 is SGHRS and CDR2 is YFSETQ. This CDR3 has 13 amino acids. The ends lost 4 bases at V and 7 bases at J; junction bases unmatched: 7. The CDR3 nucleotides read TGCGCCAGCAGCCCACCGGACAGGGTTGAGCAGTACTTC. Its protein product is CASSPPDRVEQYF.

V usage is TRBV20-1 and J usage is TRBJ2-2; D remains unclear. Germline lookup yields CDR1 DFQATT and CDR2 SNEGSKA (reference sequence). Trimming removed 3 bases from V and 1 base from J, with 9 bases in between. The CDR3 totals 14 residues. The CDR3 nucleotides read TGCAGTGCTAGTGACCGCTGGAACACCGGGGAGCTGTTTTTT. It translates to CSASDRWNTGELFF.

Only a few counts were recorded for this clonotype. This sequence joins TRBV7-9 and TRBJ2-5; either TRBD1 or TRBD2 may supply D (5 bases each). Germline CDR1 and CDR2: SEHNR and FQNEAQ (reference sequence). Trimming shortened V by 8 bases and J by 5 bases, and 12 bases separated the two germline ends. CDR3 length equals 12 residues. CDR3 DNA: TGTGCCAGCGACCCGGGGCGGGAGACCCAGTACTTC. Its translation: CASDPGRETQYF.

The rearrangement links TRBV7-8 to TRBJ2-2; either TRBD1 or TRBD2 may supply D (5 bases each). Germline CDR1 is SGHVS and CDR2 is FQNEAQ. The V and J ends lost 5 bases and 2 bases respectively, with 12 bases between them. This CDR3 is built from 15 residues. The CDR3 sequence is CASSKNGGNTGELFF. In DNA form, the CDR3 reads TGTGCCAGCAGCAAAAATGGGGGAAACACCGGGGAGCTGTTTTTT.

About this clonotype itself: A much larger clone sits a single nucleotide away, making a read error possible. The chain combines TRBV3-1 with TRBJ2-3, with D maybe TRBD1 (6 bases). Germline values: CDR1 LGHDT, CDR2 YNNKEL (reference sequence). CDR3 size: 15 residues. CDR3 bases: TGTGCCTGCAGCCCGCGGTATGGGGGCGCAGATACGCAGTATTTT. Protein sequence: CACSPRYGGADTQYF.

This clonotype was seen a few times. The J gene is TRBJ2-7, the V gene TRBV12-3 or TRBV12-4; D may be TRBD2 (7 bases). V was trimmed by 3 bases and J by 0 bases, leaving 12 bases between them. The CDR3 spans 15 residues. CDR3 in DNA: TGTGCCAGCAGTTTCGGGGGGCGAGACTCCTACGAGCAGTACTTC. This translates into CASSFGGRDSYEQYF.

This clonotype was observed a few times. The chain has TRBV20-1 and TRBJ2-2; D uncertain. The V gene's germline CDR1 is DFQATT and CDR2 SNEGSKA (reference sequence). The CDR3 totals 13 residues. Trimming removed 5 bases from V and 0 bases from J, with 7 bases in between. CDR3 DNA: TGCAGTGCTCTTACATCGAACACCGGGGAGCTGTTTTTT. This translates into CSALTSNTGELFF.

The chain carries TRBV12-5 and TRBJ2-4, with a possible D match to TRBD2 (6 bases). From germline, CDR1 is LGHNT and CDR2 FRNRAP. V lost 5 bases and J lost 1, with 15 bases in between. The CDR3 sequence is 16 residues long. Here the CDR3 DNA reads TGTGCTAGTGGTCCTCAATCGCGGGGTGCCAAAAACATTCAGTACTTC. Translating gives CASGPQSRGAKNIQYF. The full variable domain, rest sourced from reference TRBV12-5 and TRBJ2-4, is DARVTQTPRHKVTEMGQEVTMRCQPILGHNTVFWYRQTMMQGLELLAYFRNRAPLDDSGMPKDRFSAEMPDATLATLKIQPSEPRDSAVYFCASGPQSRGAKNIQYFGAGTRLSVL.

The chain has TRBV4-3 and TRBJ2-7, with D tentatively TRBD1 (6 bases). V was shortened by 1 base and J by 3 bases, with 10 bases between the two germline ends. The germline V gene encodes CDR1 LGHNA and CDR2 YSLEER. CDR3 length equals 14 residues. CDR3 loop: CASSQGQVGYEQYF. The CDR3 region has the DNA TGCGCCAGCAGCCAAGGACAGGTCGGCTACGAGCAGTACTTC.

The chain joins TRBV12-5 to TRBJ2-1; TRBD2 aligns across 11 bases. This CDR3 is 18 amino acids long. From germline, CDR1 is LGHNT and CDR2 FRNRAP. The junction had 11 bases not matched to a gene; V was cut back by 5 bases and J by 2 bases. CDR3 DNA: TGTGCTAGTGGTCTCCTAGCGGGAGGCTTATTCCCCTACAATGAGCAGTTCTTC. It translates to CASGLLAGGLFPYNEQFF.

The CDR3 reads CASSLPGLAGTYEQYF. The CDR3 DNA reads as TGTGCCAGCAGCTTACCGGGACTAGCGGGGACCTACGAGCAGTACTTC. The rearrangement links TRBV7-8 to TRBJ2-7; 13 nucleotides line up with TRBD2. V shed 2 bases and J 2 bases; nucleotides not matched to a gene: 3. The CDR3 runs 16 residues. Looked up from germline, CDR1 is SGHVS and CDR2 is FQNEAQ.

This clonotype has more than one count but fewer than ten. Written as DNA, the CDR3 is TGTGCCAGCAGAGTTCCCCCTTATTCACCCCTCCACTTT. Its protein product is CASRVPPYSPLHF. The chain employs TRBV6-1 and TRBJ1-6; D is unclear. Trimming pared 6 bases from V and 8 bases from J, leaving 11 bases between. The CDR3 is 13 amino acids. The V gene's germline CDR1 is MNHNS and CDR2 SASEGT.

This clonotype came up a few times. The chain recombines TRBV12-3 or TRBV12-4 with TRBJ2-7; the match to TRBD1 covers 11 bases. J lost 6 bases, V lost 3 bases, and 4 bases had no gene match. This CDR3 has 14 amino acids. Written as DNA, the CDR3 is TGTGCCAGCAGTTTCAGGACAGGGGGCGCCGAGCAGTACTTC. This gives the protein CASSFRTGGAEQYF.

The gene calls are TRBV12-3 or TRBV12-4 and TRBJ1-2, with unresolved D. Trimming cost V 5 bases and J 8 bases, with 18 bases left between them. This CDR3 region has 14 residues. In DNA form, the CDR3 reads TGTGCCAGCAGTGTCTCCGGGAGCTTTGAAGGCTACACCTTC. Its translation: CASSVSGSFEGYTF.

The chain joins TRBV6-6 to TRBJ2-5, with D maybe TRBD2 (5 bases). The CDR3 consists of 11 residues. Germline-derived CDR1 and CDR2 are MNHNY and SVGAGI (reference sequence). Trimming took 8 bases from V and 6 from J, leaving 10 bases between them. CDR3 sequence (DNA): TGTGCCAGCTCCCCGGGGAAGACCCAGTACTTC. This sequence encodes CASSPGKTQYF.

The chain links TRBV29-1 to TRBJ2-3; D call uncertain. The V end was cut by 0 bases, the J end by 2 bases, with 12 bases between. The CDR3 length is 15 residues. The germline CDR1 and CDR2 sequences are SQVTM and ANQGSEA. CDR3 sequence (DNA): TGCAGCGTTGAAGATCGAGGCACCAACACAGATACGCAGTATTTT. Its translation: CSVEDRGTNTDTQYF.

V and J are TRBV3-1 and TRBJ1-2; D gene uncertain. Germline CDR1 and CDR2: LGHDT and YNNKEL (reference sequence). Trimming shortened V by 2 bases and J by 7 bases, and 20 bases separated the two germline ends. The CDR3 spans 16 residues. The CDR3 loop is CASSQREGLRHPGYTF. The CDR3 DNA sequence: TGTGCCAGCAGCCAAAGGGAGGGCCTGCGCCACCCTGGCTACACCTTC.

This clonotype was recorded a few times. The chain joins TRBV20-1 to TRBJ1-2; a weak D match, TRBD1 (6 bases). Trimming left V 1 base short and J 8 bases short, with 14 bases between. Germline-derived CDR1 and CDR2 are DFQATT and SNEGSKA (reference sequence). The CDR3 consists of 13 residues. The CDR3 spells CSARGSGAVGYTF. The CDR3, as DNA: TGCAGTGCTAGAGGTTCAGGGGCTGTCGGCTACACCTTC.

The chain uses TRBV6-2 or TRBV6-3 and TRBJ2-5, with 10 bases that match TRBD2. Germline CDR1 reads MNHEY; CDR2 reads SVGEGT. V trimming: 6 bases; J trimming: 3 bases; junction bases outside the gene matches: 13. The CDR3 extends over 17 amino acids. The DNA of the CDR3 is TGTGCCAGCAGCAGACGAGCGGGAGGGCCTGTAAAAGAGACCCAGTACTTC. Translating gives CASSRRAGGPVKETQYF.

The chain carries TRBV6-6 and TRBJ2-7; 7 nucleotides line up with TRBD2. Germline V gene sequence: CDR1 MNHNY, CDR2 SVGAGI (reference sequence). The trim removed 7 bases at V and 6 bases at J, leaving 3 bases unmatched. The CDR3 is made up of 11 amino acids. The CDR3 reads CASTWGGEQYF. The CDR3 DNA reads TGTGCCAGCACCTGGGGGGGCGAGCAGTACTTC.

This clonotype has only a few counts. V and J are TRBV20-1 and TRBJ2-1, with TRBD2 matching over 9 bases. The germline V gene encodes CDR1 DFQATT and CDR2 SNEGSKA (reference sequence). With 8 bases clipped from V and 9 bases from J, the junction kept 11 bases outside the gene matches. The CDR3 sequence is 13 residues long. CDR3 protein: CSHRAGGGTEQFF. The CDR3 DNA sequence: TGCAGTCATCGAGCGGGGGGAGGCACTGAGCAGTTCTTC.

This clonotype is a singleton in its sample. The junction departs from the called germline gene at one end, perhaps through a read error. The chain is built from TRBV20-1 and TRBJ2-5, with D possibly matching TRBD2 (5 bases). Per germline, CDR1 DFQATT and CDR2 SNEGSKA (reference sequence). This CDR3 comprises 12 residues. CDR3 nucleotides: TGCAGTGTTCTGGACTGGCAAGAGGCCCAGTACTTC. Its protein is CSVLDWQEAQYF.

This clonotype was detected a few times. In DNA form, the CDR3 reads TGTGCCAGCAGTCCCGGACAGGGCCGATATGGCTACACCTTC. It is translated as CASSPGQGRYGYTF. This sequence joins TRBV12-3 or TRBV12-4 and TRBJ1-2, with 8 bases fitting TRBD1. V lost 5 bases, J lost 5 bases, and 7 bases stayed unmatched. This CDR3 is built from 14 residues.

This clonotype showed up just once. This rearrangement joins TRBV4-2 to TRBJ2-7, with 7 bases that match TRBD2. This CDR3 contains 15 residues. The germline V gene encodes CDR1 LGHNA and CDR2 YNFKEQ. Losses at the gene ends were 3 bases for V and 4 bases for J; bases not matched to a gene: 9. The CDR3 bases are TGTGCCAGCAGCCACCGAGTCGGGGGAGGGTACGAGCAGTACTTC. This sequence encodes CASSHRVGGGYEQYF.

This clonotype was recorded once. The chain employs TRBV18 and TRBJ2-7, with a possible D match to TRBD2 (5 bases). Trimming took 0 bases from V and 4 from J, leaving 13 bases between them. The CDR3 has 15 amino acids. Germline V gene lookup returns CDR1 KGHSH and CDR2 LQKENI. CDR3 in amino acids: CASSPPMGSGYEQYF. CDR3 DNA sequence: TGTGCCAGCTCACCACCGATGGGTTCGGGGTACGAGCAGTACTTC.